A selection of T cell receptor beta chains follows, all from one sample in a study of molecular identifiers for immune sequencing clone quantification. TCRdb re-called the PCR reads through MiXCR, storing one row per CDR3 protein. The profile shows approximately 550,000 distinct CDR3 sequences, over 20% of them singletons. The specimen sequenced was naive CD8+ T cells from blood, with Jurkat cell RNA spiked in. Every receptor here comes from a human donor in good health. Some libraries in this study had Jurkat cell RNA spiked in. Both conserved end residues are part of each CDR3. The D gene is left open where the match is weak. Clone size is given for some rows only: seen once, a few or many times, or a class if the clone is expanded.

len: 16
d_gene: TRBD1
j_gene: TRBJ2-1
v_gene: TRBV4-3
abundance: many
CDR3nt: TGCGCCAGCAGCCAAGATGTCGCAGGGGGTTACAATGAGCAGTTCTTC
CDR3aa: CASSQDVAGGYNEQFF

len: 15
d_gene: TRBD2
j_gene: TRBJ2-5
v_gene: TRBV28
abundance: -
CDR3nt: TGTGCCGGCAGTTTATACCGGGAGGCCCCAGAGACCCAGTACTTC
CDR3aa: CAGSLYREAPETQYF

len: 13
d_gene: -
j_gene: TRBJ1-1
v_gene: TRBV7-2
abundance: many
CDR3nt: TGTGCCAGCAGCTTGGAGCTGAACACTGAAGCTTTCTTT
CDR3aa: CASSLELNTEAFF

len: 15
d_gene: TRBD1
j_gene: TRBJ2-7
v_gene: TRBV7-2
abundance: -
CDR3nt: TGTGCCAGCAGCTTGGGCAGGGGACAGGGCTACGAGCAGTACTTC
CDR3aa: CASSLGRGQGYEQYF

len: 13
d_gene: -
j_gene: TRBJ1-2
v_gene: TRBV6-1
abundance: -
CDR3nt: TGTGCCAGCAGTGATCCCGGCGGCTATGGCTACACCTTC
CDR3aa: CASSDPGGYGYTF

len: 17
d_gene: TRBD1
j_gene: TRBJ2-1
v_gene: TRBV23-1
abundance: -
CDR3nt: TGCGCCAGCAACTTGAACAACCCGGGACAGACTTACAATGAGCAGTTCTTC
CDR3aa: CASNLNNPGQTYNEQFF

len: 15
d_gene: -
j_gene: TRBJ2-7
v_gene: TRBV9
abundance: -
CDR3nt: TGTGCCAGCAGCTCCACCGGGACGGACCTATCCGAGCAGTACTTC
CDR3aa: CASSSTGTDLSEQYF

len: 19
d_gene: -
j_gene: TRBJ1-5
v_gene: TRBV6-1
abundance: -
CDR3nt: TGTGCCAGCAGTGATGAGGGGCGTTTTGTTCTGATATCAAATCAGCCCCAGCATTTT
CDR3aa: CASSDEGRFVLISNQPQHF

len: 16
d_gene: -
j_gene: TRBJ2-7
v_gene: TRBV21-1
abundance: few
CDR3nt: TGTGCCAGCAGCAAAGGGGGACACCCCTATCCTTACGAGCAGTACTTC
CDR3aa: CASSKGGHPYPYEQYF

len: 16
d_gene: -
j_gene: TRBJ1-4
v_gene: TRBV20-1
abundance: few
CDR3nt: TGCAGTGCTAGAGATCAGTGGAGAAGGGAGGACGAAAAACTGTTTTTT
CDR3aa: CSARDQWRREDEKLFF

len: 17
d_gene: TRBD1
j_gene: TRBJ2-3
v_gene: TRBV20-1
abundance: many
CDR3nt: TGCAGTGCTAGAATGGGGGACAGCTACCTATACACAGATACGCAGTATTTT
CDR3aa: CSARMGDSYLYTDTQYF

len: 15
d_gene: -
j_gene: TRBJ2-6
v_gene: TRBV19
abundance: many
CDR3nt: TGTGCCAGTAGTATTTCCGGGACTGGGGCCAACGTCCTGACTTTC
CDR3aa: CASSISGTGANVLTF

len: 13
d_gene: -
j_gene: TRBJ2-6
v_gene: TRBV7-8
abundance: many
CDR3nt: TGTGCCAGCAGCTTAATTGGGGCCAACGTCCTGACTTTC
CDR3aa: CASSLIGANVLTF

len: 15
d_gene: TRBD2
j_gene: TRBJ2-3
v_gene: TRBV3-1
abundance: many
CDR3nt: TGTGCCAGCAGCCAGACTAGCGGGGTGGCAGATACGCAGTATTTT
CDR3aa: CASSQTSGVADTQYF

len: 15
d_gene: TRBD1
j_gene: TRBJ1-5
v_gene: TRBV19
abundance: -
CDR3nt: TGTGCCAGTAGTATCGGTAGCAGGGGGGCTCAGCCCCAGCATTTT
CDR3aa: CASSIGSRGAQPQHF

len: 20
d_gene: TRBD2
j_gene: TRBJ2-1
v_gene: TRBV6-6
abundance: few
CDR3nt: TGTGCCAGCAGTCAACTAGCGGGAGGGATACCTGGTGGGTCCTACAATGAGCAGTTCTTC
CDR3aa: CASSQLAGGIPGGSYNEQFF

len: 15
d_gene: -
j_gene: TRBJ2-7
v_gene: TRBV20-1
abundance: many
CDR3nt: TGCAGTGCTAGCCCCCCAGGAACGGCCCAGGTCGAGCAGTACTTC
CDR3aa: CSASPPGTAQVEQYF

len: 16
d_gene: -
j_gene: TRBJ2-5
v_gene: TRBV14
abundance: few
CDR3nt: TGTGCCAGCAGCCCTACCTACGGCAGGAGACAAGAGACCCAGTACTTC
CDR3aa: CASSPTYGRRQETQYF

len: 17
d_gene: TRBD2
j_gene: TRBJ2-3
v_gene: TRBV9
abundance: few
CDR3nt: TGTGCCAGCAGCGTAGCCAGCGGGAGCCAAGCCACAGATACGCAGTATTTT
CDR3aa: CASSVASGSQATDTQYF

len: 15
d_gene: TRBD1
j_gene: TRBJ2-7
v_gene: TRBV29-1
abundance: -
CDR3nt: TGCAGCGTTGGGGGACAGGATACGAGCTCCTACGAGCAGTACTTC
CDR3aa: CSVGGQDTSSYEQYF